The rows below give T cell receptor beta chains drawn from one sample of a study of response to subunit inactivated influenza vaccine. TCRdb re-called the RT-PCR reads through MiXCR, storing one row per CDR3 protein. Of 550,000 to 800,000 distinct CDR3 sequences listed, about 15% are singletons. Source: PBMCs from blood, taken about 14 days before vaccination. The receptor source for this set is a man over 45 who received an inactivated influenza vaccine. Each CDR3 is given with its conserved first and last residue. Each record gives: J gene, V gene, clone size, CDR3 protein. For some rows the clone size is stated as once, few or many, or as a class when expanded; others skip it.

J gene: TRBJ2-2; V gene: TRBV27; clone size: few; CDR3 protein: CASSAGQGAPWTGELFF
J gene: TRBJ2-1; V gene: TRBV12-3/TRBV12-4; clone size: many; CDR3 protein: CASRGTGTSDFF
J gene: TRBJ2-1; V gene: TRBV14; clone size: few; CDR3 protein: CASSQQTFTEQFF
J gene: TRBJ2-3; V gene: TRBV4-2; clone size: once; CDR3 protein: CASSQDTGVFYTDTQYF
J gene: TRBJ1-2; V gene: TRBV11-2; clone size: few; CDR3 protein: CASSLGDRGIYGYTF
J gene: TRBJ1-4; V gene: TRBV6-5; clone size: NA; CDR3 protein: CASSYSAGGNEKLFF
J gene: TRBJ1-4; V gene: TRBV27; clone size: many; CDR3 protein: CASSLWGTTNEKLFF
J gene: TRBJ2-2; V gene: TRBV5-1; clone size: many; CDR3 protein: CASSTGTGNTGELFF
J gene: TRBJ2-3; V gene: TRBV7-2; clone size: NA; CDR3 protein: CASATSGTTDTQYF
J gene: TRBJ1-1; V gene: TRBV29-1; clone size: few; CDR3 protein: CSLYLQGTEAFF
J gene: TRBJ2-3; V gene: TRBV9; clone size: few; CDR3 protein: CASSVATSGGAGTQYF
J gene: TRBJ2-1; V gene: TRBV29-1; clone size: many; CDR3 protein: CSVSGLAGEWGYNEQFF
J gene: TRBJ2-3; V gene: TRBV5-1; clone size: NA; CDR3 protein: CASSLRYTSTDTQYF
J gene: TRBJ1-1; V gene: TRBV24-1; clone size: many; CDR3 protein: CATKGLNTEAFF
J gene: TRBJ1-2; V gene: TRBV19; clone size: NA; CDR3 protein: CASSINSYYGYTF
J gene: TRBJ2-7; V gene: TRBV20-1; clone size: many; CDR3 protein: CSAARTGYEQYF
J gene: TRBJ2-3; V gene: TRBV7-2; clone size: NA; CDR3 protein: CASSLRFQNFRDTQYF
J gene: TRBJ2-1; V gene: TRBV5-1; clone size: many; CDR3 protein: CASSPRPAEVGGEQFF
J gene: TRBJ2-5; V gene: TRBV20-1; clone size: NA; CDR3 protein: CSARRTSGVQETQYF
J gene: TRBJ2-7; V gene: TRBV18; clone size: few; CDR3 protein: CASSLPGQGPSYEQYF
J gene: TRBJ2-3; V gene: TRBV5-1; clone size: NA; CDR3 protein: CASSEGSGTATDTQYF
J gene: TRBJ2-1; V gene: TRBV27; clone size: few; CDR3 protein: CASSLNLPGHEQFF
J gene: TRBJ2-5; V gene: TRBV11-2; clone size: NA; CDR3 protein: CASSPRVSSGGAGETQYF
J gene: TRBJ2-7; V gene: TRBV12-3/TRBV12-4; clone size: many; CDR3 protein: CASSLTDRGYEQYF
J gene: TRBJ2-7; V gene: TRBV20-1; clone size: few; CDR3 protein: CSASHPGDYLLYEQYF
J gene: TRBJ1-2; V gene: TRBV4-2; clone size: many; CDR3 protein: CASSQERGYYGYTF
J gene: TRBJ2-7; V gene: TRBV7-2; clone size: NA; CDR3 protein: CAGSPNTYEQYF
J gene: TRBJ2-2; V gene: TRBV7-8; clone size: NA; CDR3 protein: CASSPGAGTGELFF